The source of this TCR beta chain is a study of T cell changes during pregnancy in multiple sclerosis (dated by TCRdb to the late 2010s). About the study as a whole: Changes in the T cell repertoire over the course of pregnancy were examined in this study in women with multiple sclerosis.

V loses 7 bases of germline sequence and J loses 2 bases, and the interval between the two ends is 12 bases. As encoded in the germline V gene (reference sequence), CDR1 is LNHDA while CDR2 is SQIVND. Including cysteine and phenylalanine, the CDR3 has 14 amino acids. Only the CDR3 DNA stays, 42 bases, in frame from base 1. To prepare the library, the immunoSEQ multiplex PCR assay was applied. TCRdb stores this immuneACCESS table with in-frame sequences only. Part of the clones is absent; in the studies checked, under half of the shortfall reflects unresolved V genes, and no reason is known for the rest. The sample table holds under 70,000 clones, of which roughly 94% were seen once. Of the sample, around 2.5% is held by the ten largest clones. Regarding this clone: Its antigen remains unidentified. One base away there is no much larger clone; base qualities are not given.

The TCR comes from a female donor with multiple sclerosis, enrolled in a pregnancy study. The sample here was CD8+ T cells from peripheral blood mononuclear cells, taken after pregnancy. This receptor chain uses TRBV19 and TRBJ2-1; the D gene is possibly TRBD2, with 7 bases matching. The DNA is TGTGCCAGTAAGGGGGGGGAAGCCTACAATGAGCAGTTCTTC. Its protein reads: CASKGGEAYNEQFF.